The 5 T cell receptor beta chains below were found in one sample sequenced in a study of cytomegalovirus exposure and HLA in healthy donors (dated by TCRdb to between 2016 and 2019). Library construction relied on the immunoSEQ multiplex PCR assay. For the multiplex PCR, a mixture combining 60 forward primers for TCR Vbeta segments and 13 reverse primers for TCR Jbeta segments was used. TCRdb retrieved this table from immuneACCESS and kept in-frame rearrangements only. Not all clones are present; in checked studies, unresolved V genes account for under half, and no reason is known for the remainder. For this sample, the table gives approximately 76,000 clones. The leading ten clones occupy 3.8% of the sample. Sequenced input: PBMCs. These TCRs come from a man in his late teens or twenties in good health and CMV-seropositive.

The rearrangement links TRBV4-1 to TRBJ1-3, with D uncertain. CDR3 length equals 13 residues. V lost 0 bases and J 7 bases, leaving 7 bases between the germline ends. CDR1 MGHRA and CDR2 YSYEKL come from the germline V gene. The CDR3 coding sequence is TGCGCCAGCAGCCAAGATCACGGGAACACCATATATTTT. This translates into CASSQDHGNTIYF.

The chain uses TRBV28 and TRBJ1-5; 7 bases map to TRBD1. The CDR3 covers 12 residues. In germline, CDR1 is MDHEN, CDR2 SYDVKM. V lost 7 bases to trimming and J lost 10 bases; unmatched junction nucleotides: 7. The CDR3 DNA is TGTGCCAGCACAACGACAGGGATTCCCCAGCATTTT. It codes for CASTTTGIPQHF.

The chain has TRBV11-2 and TRBJ1-1; TRBD1 might be the D (6 bases). The CDR3 has 15 amino acids. CDR1 and CDR2 (germline): SGHAT, FQNNGV. Trimming took off 3 bases at V and 0 bases at J, with 11 bases between the two ends. The CDR3 sequence: CASSFFDRLNTEAFF. The DNA for the CDR3 is TGTGCCAGCAGCTTTTTCGACAGGTTGAACACTGAAGCTTTCTTT.

The chain links TRBV28 to TRBJ1-5; D unresolved. The CDR3 runs 16 residues. Germline V CDR1 and CDR2: MDHEN, SYDVKM. V lost 5 bases to trimming and J lost 3 bases, with 17 bases between them. This CDR3 reads CASSVRGRYSNQPQHF. The CDR3 DNA reads as TGTGCCAGCAGTGTTCGCGGTCGATACTCCAATCAGCCCCAGCATTTT.

The V call is TRBV28, the J call TRBJ1-2; D call uncertain. This CDR3 spans 12 amino acids. CDR1 is MDHEN, CDR2 SYDVKM, per germline. V lost 2 bases to trimming and J lost 5 bases, with 6 bases between them. The CDR3 is CASSLINYGYTF. The CDR3 nucleotides are TGTGCCAGCAGTTTAATTAATTATGGCTACACCTTC.